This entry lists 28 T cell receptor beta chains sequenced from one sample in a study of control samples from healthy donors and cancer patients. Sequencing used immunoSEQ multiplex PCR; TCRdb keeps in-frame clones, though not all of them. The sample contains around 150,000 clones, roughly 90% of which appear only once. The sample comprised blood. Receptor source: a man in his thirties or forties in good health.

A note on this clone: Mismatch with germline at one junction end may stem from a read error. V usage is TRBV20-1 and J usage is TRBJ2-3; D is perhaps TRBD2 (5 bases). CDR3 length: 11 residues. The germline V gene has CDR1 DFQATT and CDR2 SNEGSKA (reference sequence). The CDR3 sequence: CRAPSGTPGNF. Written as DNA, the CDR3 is TGCAGGGCCCCAAGCGGTACCCCGGGAAATTTT.

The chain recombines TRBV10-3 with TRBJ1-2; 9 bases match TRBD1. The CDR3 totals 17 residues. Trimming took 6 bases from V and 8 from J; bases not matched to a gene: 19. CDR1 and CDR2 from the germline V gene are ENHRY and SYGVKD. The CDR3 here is CAIRRTARDREWDGYTF. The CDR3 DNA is TGTGCCATCAGACGCACAGCCCGGGACAGGGAATGGGACGGCTACACCTTC.

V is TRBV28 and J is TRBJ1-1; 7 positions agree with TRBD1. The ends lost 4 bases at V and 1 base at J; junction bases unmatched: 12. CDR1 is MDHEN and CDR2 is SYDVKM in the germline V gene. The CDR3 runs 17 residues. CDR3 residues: CASSSSPRGPGNTEAFF. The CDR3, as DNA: TGTGCCAGCAGTTCCTCCCCGAGGGGGCCAGGGAACACTGAAGCTTTCTTT.

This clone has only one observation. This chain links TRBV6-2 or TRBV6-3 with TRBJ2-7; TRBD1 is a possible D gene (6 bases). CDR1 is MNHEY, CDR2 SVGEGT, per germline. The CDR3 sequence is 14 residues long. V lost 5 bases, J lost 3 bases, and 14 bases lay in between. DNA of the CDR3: TGTGCCAGCAGTAGCGGACAGATTTTCTACGAGCAGTACTTC. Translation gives CASSSGQIFYEQYF.

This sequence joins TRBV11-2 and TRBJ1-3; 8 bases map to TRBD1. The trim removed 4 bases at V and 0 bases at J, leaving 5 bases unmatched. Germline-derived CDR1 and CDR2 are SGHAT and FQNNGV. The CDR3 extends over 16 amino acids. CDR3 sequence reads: CASSWGQVISGNTIYF. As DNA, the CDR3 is TGTGCCAGCAGCTGGGGACAGGTTATCTCTGGAAACACCATATATTTT.

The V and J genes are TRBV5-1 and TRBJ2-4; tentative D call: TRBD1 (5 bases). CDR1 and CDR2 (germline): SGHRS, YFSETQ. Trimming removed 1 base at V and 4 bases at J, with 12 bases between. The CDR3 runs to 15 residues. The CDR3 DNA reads TGCGCCAGCAGCTTGTTAAACGACAGAAAAAACATTCAGTACTTC. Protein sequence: CASSLLNDRKNIQYF.

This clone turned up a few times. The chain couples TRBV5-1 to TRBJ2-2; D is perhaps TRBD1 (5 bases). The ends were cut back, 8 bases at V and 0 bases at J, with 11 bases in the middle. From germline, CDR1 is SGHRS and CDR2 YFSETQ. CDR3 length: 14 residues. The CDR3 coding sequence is TGCGCCAGTATGGGGCCGACGAACACCGGGGAGCTGTTTTTT. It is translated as CASMGPTNTGELFF.

CDR3 amino acids: CASRLKENNEQFF. The CDR3 bases are TGTGCCAGCAGGCTAAAAGAAAACAATGAGCAGTTCTTC. The genes are TRBV6-5 and TRBJ2-1, with unresolved D. CDR1 is MNHEY and CDR2 is SVGAGI in the germline V gene. The CDR3 runs to 13 residues. V shed 6 bases and J shed 5 bases, with 11 bases lying between them.

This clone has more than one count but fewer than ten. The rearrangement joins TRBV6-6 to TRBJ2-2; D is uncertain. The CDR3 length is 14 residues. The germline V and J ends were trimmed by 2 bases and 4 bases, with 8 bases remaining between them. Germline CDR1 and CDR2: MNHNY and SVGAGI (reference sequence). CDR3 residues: CASSYQASTGELFF. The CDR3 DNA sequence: TGTGCCAGCAGTTACCAGGCCTCCACCGGGGAGCTGTTTTTT.

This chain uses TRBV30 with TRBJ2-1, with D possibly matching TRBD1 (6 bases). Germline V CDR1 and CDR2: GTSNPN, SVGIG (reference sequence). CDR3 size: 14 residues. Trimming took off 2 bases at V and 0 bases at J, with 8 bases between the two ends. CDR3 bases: TGTGCCTGGAGTCAGGGGAGCTCCTACAATGAGCAGTTCTTC. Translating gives CAWSQGSSYNEQFF.

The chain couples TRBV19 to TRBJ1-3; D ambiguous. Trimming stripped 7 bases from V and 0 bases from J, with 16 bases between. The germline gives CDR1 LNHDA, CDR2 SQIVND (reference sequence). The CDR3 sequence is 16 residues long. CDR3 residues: CASTASRRISGNTIYF. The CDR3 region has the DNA TGTGCCAGTACCGCCTCTCGACGGATCTCTGGAAACACCATATATTTT.

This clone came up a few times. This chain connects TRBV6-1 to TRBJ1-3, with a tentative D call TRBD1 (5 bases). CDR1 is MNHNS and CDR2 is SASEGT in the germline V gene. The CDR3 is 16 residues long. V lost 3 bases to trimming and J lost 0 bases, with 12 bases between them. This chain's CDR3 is CASSDNAGRSGNTIYF. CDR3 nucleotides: TGTGCCAGCAGTGATAATGCAGGGCGCTCTGGAAACACCATATATTTT.

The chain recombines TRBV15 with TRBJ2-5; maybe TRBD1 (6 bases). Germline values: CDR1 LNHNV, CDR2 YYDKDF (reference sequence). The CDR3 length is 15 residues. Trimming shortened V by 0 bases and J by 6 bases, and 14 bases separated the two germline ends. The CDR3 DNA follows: TGTGCCACCAGCAGAGATACCAGGGGTGGAAAGACCCAGTACTTC. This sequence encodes CATSRDTRGGKTQYF.

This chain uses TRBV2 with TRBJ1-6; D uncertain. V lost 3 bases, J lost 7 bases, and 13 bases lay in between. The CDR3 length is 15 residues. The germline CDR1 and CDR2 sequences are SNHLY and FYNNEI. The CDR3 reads CASSEGMARNSPLHF. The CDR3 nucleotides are TGTGCCAGCAGTGAGGGTATGGCAAGGAATTCACCCCTCCACTTT.

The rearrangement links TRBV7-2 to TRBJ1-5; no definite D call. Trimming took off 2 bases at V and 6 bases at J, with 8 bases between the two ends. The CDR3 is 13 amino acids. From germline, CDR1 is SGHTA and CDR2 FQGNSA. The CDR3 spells CASSLRFTQPQHF. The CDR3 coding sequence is TGTGCCAGCAGCTTAAGATTTACTCAGCCCCAGCATTTT.

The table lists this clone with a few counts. DNA for the CDR3: TGTGCCATCAGTGAGTTAAAAAAACAGGGAAAAAATAATTCACCCCTCCACTTT. Translating gives CAISELKKQGKNNSPLHF. The rearrangement uses TRBV10-3 and TRBJ1-6, with D possibly matching TRBD1 (6 bases). The CDR3 has 18 residues. Germline CDR1 and CDR2: ENHRY and SYGVKD. Trimming left V 1 base short and J 5 bases short, with 18 bases between.

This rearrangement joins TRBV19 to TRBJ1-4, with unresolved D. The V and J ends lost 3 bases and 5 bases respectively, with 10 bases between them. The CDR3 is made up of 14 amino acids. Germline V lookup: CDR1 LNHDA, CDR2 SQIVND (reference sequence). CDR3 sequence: CASSIIQPNEKLFF. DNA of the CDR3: TGTGCCAGTAGTATCATTCAGCCCAATGAAAAACTGTTTTTT.

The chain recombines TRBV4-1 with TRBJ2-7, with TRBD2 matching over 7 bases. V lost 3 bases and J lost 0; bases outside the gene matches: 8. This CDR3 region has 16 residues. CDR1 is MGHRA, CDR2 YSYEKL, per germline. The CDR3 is CASSQDWGGSSYEQYF. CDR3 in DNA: TGCGCCAGCAGCCAGGACTGGGGGGGGTCCTCCTACGAGCAGTACTTC.

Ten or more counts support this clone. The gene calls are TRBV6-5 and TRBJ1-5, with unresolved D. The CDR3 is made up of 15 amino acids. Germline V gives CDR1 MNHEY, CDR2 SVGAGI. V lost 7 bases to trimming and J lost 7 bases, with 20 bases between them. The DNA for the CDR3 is TGTGCCAGCACCTTGAAGCCGGACGGAGGGCAGCCCCAGCATTTT. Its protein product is CASTLKPDGGQPQHF.

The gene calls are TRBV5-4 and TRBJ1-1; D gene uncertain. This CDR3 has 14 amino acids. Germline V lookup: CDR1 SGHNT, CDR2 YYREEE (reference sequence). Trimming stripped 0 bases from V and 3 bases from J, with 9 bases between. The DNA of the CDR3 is TGTGCCAGCAGCTTGGATGTAGCCGACACTGAAGCTTTCTTT. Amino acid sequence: CASSLDVADTEAFF. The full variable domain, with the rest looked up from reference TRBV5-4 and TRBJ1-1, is ETGVTQSPTHLIKTRGQQVTLRCSSQSGHNTVSWYQQALGQGPQFIFQYYREEENGRGNFPPRFSGLQFPNYSSELNVNALELDDSALYLCASSLDVADTEAFFGQGTRLTVV.

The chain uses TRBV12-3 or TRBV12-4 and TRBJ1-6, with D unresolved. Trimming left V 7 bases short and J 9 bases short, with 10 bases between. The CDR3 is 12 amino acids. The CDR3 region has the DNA TGTGCCAGCACCAATAGTGGTTCACCCCTCCACTTT. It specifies CASTNSGSPLHF.

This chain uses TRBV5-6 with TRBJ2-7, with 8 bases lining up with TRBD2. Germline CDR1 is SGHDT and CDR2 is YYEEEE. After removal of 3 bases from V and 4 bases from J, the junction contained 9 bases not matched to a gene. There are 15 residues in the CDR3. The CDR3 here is CASSWAGTSTYEQYF. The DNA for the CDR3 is TGTGCCAGCAGCTGGGCCGGGACTAGTACATACGAGCAGTACTTC.

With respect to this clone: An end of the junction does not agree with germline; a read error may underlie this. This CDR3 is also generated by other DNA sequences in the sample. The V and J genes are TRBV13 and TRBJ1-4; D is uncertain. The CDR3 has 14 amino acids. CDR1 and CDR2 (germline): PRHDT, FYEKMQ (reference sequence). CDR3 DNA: TGTGCCAGTAGCTCTGGACTGAATAATGAAAAACTGTTTTTT. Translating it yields CASSSGLNNEKLFF.

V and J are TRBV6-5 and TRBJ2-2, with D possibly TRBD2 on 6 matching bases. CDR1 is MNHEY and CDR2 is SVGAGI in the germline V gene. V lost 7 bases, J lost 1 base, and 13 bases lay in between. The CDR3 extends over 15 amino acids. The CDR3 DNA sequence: TGTGCCAGCAAAGGGCGGGACGGGAACACCGGGGAGCTGTTTTTT. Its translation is CASKGRDGNTGELFF.

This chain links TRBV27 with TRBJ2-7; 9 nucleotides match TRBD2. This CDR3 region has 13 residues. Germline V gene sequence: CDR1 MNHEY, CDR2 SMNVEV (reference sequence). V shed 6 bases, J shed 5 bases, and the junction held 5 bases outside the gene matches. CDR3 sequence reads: CASRGLATDEQYF. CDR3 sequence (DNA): TGTGCCAGCAGGGGACTAGCCACGGACGAGCAGTACTTC.

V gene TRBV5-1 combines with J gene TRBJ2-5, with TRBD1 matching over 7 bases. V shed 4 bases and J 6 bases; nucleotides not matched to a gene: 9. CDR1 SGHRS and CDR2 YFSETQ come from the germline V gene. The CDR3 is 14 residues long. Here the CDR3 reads CASSRSTGEQTQYF. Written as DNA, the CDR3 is TGCGCCAGCAGCCGAAGTACAGGGGAACAGACCCAGTACTTC.

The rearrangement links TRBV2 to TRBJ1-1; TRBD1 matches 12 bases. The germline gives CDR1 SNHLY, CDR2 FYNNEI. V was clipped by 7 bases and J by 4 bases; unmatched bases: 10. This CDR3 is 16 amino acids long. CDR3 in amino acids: CASKGGTGGAGTEAFF. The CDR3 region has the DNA TGTGCCAGCAAAGGAGGGACAGGGGGCGCCGGCACTGAAGCTTTCTTT.

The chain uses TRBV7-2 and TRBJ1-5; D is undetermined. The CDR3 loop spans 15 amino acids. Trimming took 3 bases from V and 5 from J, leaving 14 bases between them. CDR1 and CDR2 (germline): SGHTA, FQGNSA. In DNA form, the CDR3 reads TGTGCCAGCAGCTTGGGTCAGTTTCGTCATCAGCCCCAGCATTTT. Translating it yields CASSLGQFRHQPQHF.